The clone carrying this T cell receptor beta chain was counted ten times or more. Its target is not known. This record belongs to a study of T cell repertoires in cytomegalovirus infection. As for the study in general: Matching HLA type and CMV infection were both indicated by public TCR beta signatures. Notes on the study in general: CMV carriers having the relevant HLA were flagged by cumulative public TCR beta family frequency. CMV-specific TCR beta clonotypes restricted by HLA-C were the ones dominating the ex vivo response.

With 5 bases removed from V and 3 bases from J, the gap between germline ends came to 8 bases. CDR1 SQVTM and CDR2 ANQGSEA come from the germline V gene. This CDR3 comprises 12 residues. Via MiXCR, TCRdb re-called the reads, giving one row per CDR3 protein. The sample includes 100,000 to 150,000 distinct CDR3 sequences, 7% to 10% seen only once; the top ten take roughly a tenth. This sequence joins TRBV29-1 and TRBJ2-1, with no clear D. What was sequenced was PBMCs. This TCR came from a human donor in good health (CMV status not recorded). Some clones in this sample may be carry-over from other donors' samples. The CDR3 DNA reads as TGCAGCGTTCGTGGCAGCTACAATGAGCAGTTCTTC. Its translation is CSVRGSYNEQFF.